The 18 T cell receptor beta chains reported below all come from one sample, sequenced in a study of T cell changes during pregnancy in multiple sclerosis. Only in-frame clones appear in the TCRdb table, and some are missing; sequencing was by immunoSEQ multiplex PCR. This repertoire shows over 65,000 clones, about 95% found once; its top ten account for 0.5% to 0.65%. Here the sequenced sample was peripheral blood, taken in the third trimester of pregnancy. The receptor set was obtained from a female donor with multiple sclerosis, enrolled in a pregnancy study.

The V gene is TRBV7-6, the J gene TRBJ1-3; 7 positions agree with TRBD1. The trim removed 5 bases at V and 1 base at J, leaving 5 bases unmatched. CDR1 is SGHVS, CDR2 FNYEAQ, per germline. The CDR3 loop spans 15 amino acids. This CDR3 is CASSGPTGSGNTIYF. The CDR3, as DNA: TGTGCCAGCAGCGGTCCGACAGGGTCTGGAAACACCATATATTTT.

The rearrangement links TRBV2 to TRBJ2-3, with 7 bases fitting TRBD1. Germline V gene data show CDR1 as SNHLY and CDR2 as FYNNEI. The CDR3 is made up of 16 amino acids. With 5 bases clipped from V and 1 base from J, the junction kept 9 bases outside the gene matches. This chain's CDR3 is CASSIDRVRRTDTQYF. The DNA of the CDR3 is TGTGCCAGCAGTATTGACAGGGTGAGGCGCACAGATACGCAGTATTTT.

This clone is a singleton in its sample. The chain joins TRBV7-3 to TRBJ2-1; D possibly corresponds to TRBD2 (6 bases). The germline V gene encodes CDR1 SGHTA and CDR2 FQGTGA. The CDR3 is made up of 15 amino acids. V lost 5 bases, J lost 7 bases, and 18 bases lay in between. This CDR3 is CASSPQSGVANEQFF. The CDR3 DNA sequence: TGTGCCAGCAGCCCGCAGTCGGGGGTGGCTAATGAGCAGTTCTTC.

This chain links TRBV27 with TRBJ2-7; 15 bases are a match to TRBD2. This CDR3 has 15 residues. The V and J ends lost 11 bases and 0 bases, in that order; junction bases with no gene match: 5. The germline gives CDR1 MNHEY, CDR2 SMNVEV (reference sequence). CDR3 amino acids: CASGTSGGFSYEQYF. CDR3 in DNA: TGTGCCTCCGGGACTAGCGGGGGGTTCTCCTACGAGCAGTACTTC.

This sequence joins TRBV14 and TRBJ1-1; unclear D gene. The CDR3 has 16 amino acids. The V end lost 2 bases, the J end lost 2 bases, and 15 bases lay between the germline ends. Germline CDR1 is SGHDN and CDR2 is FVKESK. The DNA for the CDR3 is TGTGCCAGCAGCCAACAGTTCATGGCAGTTAACACTGAAGCTTTCTTT. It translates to CASSQQFMAVNTEAFF.

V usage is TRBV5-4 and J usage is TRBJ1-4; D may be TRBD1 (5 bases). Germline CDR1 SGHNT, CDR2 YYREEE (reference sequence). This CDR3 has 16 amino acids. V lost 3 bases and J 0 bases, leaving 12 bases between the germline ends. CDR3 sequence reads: CASSWGVVATNEKLFF. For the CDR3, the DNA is TGTGCCAGCAGCTGGGGGGTAGTGGCAACTAATGAAAAACTGTTTTTT.

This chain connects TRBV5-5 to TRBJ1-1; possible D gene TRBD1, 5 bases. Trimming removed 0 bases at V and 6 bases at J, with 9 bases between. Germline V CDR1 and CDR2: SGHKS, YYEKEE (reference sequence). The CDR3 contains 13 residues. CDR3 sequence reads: CASSLVPGAEAFF. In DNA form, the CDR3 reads TGTGCCAGCAGCTTGGTACCGGGGGCTGAAGCTTTCTTT. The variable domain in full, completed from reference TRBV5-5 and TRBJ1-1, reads DAGVTQSPTHLIKTRGQQVTLRCSPISGHKSVSWYQQVLGQGPQFIFQYYEKEERGRGNFPDRFSARQFPNYSSELNVNALLLGDSALYLCASSLVPGAEAFFGQGTRLTVV.

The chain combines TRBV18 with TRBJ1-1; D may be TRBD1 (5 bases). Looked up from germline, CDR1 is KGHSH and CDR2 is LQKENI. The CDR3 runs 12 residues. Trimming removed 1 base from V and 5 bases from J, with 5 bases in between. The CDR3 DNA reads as TGTGCCAGCTCACCACAGGGGACTGAAGCTTTCTTT. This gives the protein CASSPQGTEAFF.

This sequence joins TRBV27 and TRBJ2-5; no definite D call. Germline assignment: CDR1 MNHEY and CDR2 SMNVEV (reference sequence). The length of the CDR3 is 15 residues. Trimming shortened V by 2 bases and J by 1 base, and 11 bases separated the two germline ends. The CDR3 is CASSLGLATQETQYF. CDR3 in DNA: TGTGCCAGCAGTTTAGGGCTGGCCACCCAAGAGACCCAGTACTTC.

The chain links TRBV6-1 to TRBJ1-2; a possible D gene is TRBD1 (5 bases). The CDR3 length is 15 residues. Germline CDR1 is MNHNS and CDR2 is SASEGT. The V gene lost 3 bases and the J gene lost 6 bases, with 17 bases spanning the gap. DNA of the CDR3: TGTGCCAGCAGTGAGAGTCAGGGCCGCAATCATGGCTACACCTTC. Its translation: CASSESQGRNHGYTF.

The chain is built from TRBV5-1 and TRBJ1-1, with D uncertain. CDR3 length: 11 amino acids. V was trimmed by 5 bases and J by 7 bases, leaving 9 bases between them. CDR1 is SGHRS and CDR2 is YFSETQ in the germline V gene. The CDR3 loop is CASRLDIEAFF. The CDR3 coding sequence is TGCGCCAGCAGGTTAGACATTGAAGCTTTCTTT.

The CDR3 is CASSAGFSGANVLTF. The CDR3 DNA follows: TGTGCCAGCAGCGCTGGCTTCTCTGGGGCCAACGTCCTGACTTTC. This chain connects TRBV5-6 to TRBJ2-6; D is ambiguous. The germline V gene has CDR1 SGHDT and CDR2 YYEEEE. V shed 4 bases and J shed 0 bases, with 8 bases lying between them. The CDR3 sequence is 15 residues long.

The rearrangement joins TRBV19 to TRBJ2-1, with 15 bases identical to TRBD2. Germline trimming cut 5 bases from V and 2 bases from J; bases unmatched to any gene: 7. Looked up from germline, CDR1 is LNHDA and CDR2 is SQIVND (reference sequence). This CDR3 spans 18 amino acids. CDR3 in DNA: TGTGCCAGTAGTGACGGACTAGCGGGGGGGCGCGCCTACAATGAGCAGTTCTTC. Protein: CASSDGLAGGRAYNEQFF.

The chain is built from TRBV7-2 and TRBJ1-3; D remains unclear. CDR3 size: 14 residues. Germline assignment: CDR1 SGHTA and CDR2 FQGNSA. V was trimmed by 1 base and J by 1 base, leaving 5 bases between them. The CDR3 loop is CASSLGLSGNTIYF. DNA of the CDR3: TGTGCCAGCAGCTTAGGTCTGTCTGGAAACACCATATATTTT.

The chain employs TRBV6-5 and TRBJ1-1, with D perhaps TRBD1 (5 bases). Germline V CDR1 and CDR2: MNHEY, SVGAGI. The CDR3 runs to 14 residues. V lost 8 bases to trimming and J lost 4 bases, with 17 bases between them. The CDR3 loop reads CASLTLFGGTEAFF. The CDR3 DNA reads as TGTGCCAGCTTAACCTTGTTCGGGGGCACTGAAGCTTTCTTT.

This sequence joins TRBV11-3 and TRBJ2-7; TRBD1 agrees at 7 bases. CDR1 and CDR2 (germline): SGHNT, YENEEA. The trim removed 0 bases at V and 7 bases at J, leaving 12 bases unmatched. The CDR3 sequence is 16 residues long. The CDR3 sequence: CASSLDGATGLEEQYF. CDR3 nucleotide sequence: TGTGCCAGCAGCTTAGATGGGGCGACAGGGCTCGAGGAGCAGTACTTC.

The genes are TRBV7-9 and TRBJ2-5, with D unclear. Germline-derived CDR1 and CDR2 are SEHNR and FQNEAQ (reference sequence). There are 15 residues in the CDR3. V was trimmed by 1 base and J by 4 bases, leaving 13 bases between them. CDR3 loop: CASSLVGPNRETQYF. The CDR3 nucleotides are TGTGCCAGCAGCTTAGTTGGGCCCAATCGAGAGACCCAGTACTTC.

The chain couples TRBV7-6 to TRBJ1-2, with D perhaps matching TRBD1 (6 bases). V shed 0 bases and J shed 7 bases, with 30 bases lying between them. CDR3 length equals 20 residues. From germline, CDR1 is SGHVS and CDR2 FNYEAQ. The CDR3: CASSLAETRGVPGHQPGYTF. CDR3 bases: TGTGCCAGCAGCTTAGCCGAGACCCGTGGCGTCCCGGGACACCAACCTGGCTACACCTTC.